This TCR beta chain was identified during a study of OX40 agonist ivuxolimab in advanced cancers. This table comes from immunoSEQ multiplex PCR, and its TCRdb copy is limited to in-frame clones, with some not included. The repertoire holds roughly 42,000 clones, with roughly 90% as singletons. The CDR3 length is 13 residues. CDR1 and CDR2 (germline): SGHTA, FQGTGA. The V and J ends lost 4 bases and 5 bases respectively, with 12 bases between them. J is TRBJ2-7 and V is TRBV7-3, with D perhaps matching TRBD2 (7 bases). The input for sequencing was CD4+ or CD8+ T cells sorted from blood, taken in a trial of the OX40 agonist ivuxolimab. The TCR comes from an adult with an advanced solid tumor such as melanoma, head and neck, liver or kidney cancer. For the CDR3, the DNA is TGTGCCAGCAGCTCCACAGGGAGGGACGAGCAGTACTTC. This sequence encodes CASSSTGRDEQYF.